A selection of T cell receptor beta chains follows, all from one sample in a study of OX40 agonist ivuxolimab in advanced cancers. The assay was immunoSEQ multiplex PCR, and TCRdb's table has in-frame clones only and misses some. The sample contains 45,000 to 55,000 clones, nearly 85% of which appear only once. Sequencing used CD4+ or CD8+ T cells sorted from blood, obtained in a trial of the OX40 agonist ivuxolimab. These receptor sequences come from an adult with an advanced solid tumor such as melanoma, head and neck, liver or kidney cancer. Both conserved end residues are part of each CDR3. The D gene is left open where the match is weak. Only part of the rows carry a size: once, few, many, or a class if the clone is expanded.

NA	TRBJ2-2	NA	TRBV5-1	TGCGCCAGCAGCTTGGACGCGAACACCGGGGAGCTGTTTTTT	CASSLDANTGELFF
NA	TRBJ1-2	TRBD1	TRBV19	TGTGCCACCACGGAAGGGACAGGGTTTTACTATGGCTACACCTTC	CATTEGTGFYYGYTF
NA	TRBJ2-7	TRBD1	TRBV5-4	TGTGCCAGCAGCTCCGGGACAGGGGAGAACGAGCAGTACTTC	CASSSGTGENEQYF
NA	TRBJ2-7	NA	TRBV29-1	TGCAGCGTTGGGGGCTACGAGCAGTACTTC	CSVGGYEQYF
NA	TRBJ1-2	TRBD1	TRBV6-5	TGTGCCAGCATTCTAGACAGGGAGTACGGCTACACCTTC	CASILDREYGYTF
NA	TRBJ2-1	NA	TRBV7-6	TGTGCCAGCAGCTTAGGGGGGGTGAACAATGAGCAGTTCTTC	CASSLGGVNNEQFF
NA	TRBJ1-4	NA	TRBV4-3	TGCGCCAGCAGCCGACAACACCCCTCAACTAATGAAAAACTGTTTTTT	CASSRQHPSTNEKLFF
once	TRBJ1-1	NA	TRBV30	TGTGCCTGGAGTGTATCTGTATCGTTTGGGTGGAACACTGAAGCTTTCTTT	CAWSVSVSFGWNTEAFF
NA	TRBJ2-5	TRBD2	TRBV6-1	TGTGCCAGTGGACTAGCGAGTTCGGAAGAGACCCAGTACTTC	CASGLASSEETQYF
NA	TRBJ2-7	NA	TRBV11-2	TGTGCCAGCAGCATTCCTCAGGCTGTACACGAGCAGTACTTC	CASSIPQAVHEQYF
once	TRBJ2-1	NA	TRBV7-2	TGTGCCAGCAGCTCTTCCTACGGCAATGAGCAGTTCTTC	CASSSSYGNEQFF
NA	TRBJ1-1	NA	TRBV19	TGTGCCAGCCTTAATTTCATGAACACTGAAGCTTTCTTT	CASLNFMNTEAFF
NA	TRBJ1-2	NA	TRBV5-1	TGCGCCAGCAGCTTTCAACAGTTCTATGGCTACACCTTC	CASSFQQFYGYTF
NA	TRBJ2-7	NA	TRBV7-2	TGTGCCAGCAGCTTTTCCGGGTACGAGCAGTACTTC	CASSFSGYEQYF
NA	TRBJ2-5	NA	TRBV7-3	TGTGCCAGCAGCTCCCAGGGTAGCCAAGAGACCCAGTACTTC	CASSSQGSQETQYF
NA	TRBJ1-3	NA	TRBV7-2	TGTGCCAGCAGCTTAGGTGGGGGGCAAGGAAACACCATATATTTT	CASSLGGGQGNTIYF
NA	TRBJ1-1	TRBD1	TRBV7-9	TGTGCCAGCAGCCGCGGACAGGGGTGGGCTTTCTTT	CASSRGQGWAFF
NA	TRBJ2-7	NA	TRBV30	TGTGCCTGGAGTAACAGGGTGGCCTACGAGCAGTACTTC	CAWSNRVAYEQYF
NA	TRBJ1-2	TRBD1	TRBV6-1	TGTGCCAGCAGGGACAGGGGGGGTACTAACTATGGCTACACCTTC	CASRDRGGTNYGYTF
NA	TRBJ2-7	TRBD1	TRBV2	TGTGCCAGTGACAGGGCCTACGAGCAGTACTTC	CASDRAYEQYF
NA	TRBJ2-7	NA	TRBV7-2	TGTGCCAGCAGCTTAGGTTCGGTGAGCTCCTACGAGCAGTACTTC	CASSLGSVSSYEQYF
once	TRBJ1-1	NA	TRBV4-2	TGTGCCAGCAGCCAAGATTCCACAGGACGGAACACTGAAGCTTTCTTT	CASSQDSTGRNTEAFF
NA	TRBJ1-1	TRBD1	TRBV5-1	TGCGCCAGCAGTGTGACAGGGGGCATAAAACAAGCTGAAGCTTTCTTT	CASSVTGGIKQAEAFF
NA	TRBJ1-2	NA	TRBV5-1	TGCGCCAGCAGCCCGCTCAGATATGGCTACACCTTC	CASSPLRYGYTF
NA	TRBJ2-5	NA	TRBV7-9	TGTGCCAGCCAGATGTACCAAGAGACCCAGTACTTC	CASQMYQETQYF
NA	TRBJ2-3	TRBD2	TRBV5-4	TGTGCCAGCAGCTCCGGGGGGGCCTCGGATACGCAGTATTTT	CASSSGGASDTQYF
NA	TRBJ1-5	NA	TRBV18	TGTGCCAGCTCACCAAACCCCCAGGTTAATCAGCCCCAGCATTTT	CASSPNPQVNQPQHF
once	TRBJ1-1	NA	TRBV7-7	TGTGCTAGCAGCTTAGACTTAAACACTGAAGCTTTCTTT	CASSLDLNTEAFF
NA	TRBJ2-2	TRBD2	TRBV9	TGTGCCAGCAGCGCCGGGACTAGCGGGGAGACCTCTAAGCTGTTTTTT	CASSAGTSGETSKLFF
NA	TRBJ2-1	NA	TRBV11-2	TGTGCCAGCAGCGCCCTAGGGTCCTACAATGAGCAGTTCTTC	CASSALGSYNEQFF
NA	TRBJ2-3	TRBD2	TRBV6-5	TGTGCCAGCAGTTACGGGCGGGGGAACACAGATACGCAGTATTTT	CASSYGRGNTDTQYF
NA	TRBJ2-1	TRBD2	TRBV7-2	TGTGCCAGCAGCTTTAGCGGGGGGTACAATGAGCAGTTCTTC	CASSFSGGYNEQFF
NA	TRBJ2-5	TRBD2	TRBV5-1	TGCGCCAGCAGCAGACTAGCGGGGGTCCAGGCCCAGTACTTC	CASSRLAGVQAQYF
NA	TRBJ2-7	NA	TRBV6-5	TGTGCCACCCGACAAGGTTCCTACGAGCAGTACTTC	CATRQGSYEQYF
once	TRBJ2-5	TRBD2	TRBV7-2	TGTGCCAGCAGCCTCACTAGCGGGGCCCAAGAGACCCAGTACTTC	CASSLTSGAQETQYF
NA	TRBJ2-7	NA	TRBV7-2	TGTGCCAGCAGCCGCCAGGGGGGCTACTACGAGCAGTACTTC	CASSRQGGYYEQYF
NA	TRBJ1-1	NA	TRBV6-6	TGTGCCAGCAGTTACTCGGAGAGCGCTTTCTTT	CASSYSESAFF
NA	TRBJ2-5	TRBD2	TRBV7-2	TGTGCCAGCGGGCGGACTAGCGGGGGCCAAGAGACCCAGTACTTC	CASGRTSGGQETQYF
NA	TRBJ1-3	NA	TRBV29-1	TGCAGCGTTGTACAGGGCTCTGGAAACACCATATATTTT	CSVVQGSGNTIYF
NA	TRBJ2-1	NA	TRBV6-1	TGTGCCAGCAGTGAGCCCCCCAGGGCCACCTACAATGAGCAGTTCTTC	CASSEPPRATYNEQFF
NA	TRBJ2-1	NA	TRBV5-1	TGCGCCAGCAGCTTGGTAGGTGGGACCCCGGGTCCCAATGAGCAGTTCTTC	CASSLVGGTPGPNEQFF
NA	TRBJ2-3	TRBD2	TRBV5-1	TGCGCCAGCAGCGCCGGACTAGCGGGGGGCACAGATACGCAGTATTTT	CASSAGLAGGTDTQYF
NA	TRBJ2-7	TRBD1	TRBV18	TGTGCCAGCTCACCCGCCCGGGACAGGTTGGCCGAGCAGTACTTC	CASSPARDRLAEQYF